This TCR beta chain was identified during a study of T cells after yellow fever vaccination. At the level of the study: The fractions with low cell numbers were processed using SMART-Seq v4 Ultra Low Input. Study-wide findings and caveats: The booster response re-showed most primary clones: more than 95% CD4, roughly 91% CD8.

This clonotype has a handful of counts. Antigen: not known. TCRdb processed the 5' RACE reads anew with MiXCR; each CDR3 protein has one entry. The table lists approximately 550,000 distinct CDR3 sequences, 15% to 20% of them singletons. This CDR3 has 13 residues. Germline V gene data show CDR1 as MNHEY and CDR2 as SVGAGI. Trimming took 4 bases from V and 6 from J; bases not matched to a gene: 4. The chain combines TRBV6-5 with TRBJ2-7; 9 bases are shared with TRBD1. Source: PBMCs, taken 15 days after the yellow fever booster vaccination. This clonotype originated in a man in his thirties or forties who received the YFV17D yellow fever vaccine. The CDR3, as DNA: TGTGCCAGCAGTTTGAACAGGGGGCGCGAGCAGTACTTC. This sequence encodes CASSLNRGREQYF.